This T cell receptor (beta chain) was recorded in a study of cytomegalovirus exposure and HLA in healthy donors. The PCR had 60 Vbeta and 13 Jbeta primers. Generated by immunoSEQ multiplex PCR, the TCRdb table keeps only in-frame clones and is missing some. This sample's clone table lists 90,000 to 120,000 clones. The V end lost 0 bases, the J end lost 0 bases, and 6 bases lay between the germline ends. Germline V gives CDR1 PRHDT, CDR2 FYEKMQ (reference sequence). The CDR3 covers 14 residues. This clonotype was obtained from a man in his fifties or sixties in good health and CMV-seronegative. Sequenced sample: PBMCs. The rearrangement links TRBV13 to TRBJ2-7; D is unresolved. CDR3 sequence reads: CASSLGGSSYEQYF. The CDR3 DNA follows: TGTGCCAGCAGCTTAGGCGGGTCCTCCTACGAGCAGTACTTC.